Each of the 8 T cell receptor beta chains below was sequenced from the same sample in a study of beta chain bispecific antibodies for T cell cancers. Study-level points and caveats: In these mixed samples, most targeted TRBV reads derived from the leukemia cell line. The TRBV12-3 share of total TRBV signal fell around 99% after anti-TRBV12 rather than anti-CD19 exposure.

Antigens of these TCRs are unknown. T cells were expanded from blood mononuclear cells for two to three days with anti-CD3 OKT3 or CD3/CD28 beads. Using its own MiXCR run on the 5' RACE reads, TCRdb lists one record per CDR3 protein. The sample has about 20,000 distinct CDR3 sequences; around 2% are singletons. The sample here was healthy donor T cells cultured with leukemia cells, taken from a culture containing a bispecific antibody targeting TCR Vbeta12. The source of these receptors is a human donor in good health. Some clones in this sample may be carry-over from other donors' samples.

In this sample, this clonotype turned up many times. The genes are TRBV4-1 and TRBJ2-3; D is undetermined. Germline V gene data show CDR1 as MGHRA and CDR2 as YSYEKL. The V end was cut by 0 bases, the J end by 9 bases, with 13 bases between. CDR3 size: 14 residues. CDR3 in amino acids: CASSQDRLRPTQYF. The CDR3 coding sequence is TGCGCCAGCAGCCAAGATCGGCTCAGGCCGACGCAGTATTTT.

The table lists this clonotype with many counts. This chain joins TRBV5-5 and TRBJ2-1; 7 bases map to TRBD2. Germline assignment: CDR1 SGHKS and CDR2 YYEKEE (reference sequence). CDR3 size: 17 residues. The ends lost 1 base at V and 5 bases at J; junction bases unmatched: 12. DNA for the CDR3: TGTGCCAGCAGCTTGAGGGCGGGGGTCACCTACGACAATGAGCAGTTCTTC. Translation gives CASSLRAGVTYDNEQFF.

This clonotype was recorded at least ten times. This rearrangement joins TRBV6-5 to TRBJ1-1; D gene ambiguous. The V and J ends lost 1 base and 2 bases respectively, with 20 bases between them. Germline CDR1 and CDR2: MNHEY and SVGAGI. The CDR3 length is 18 residues. The CDR3 sequence: CASSYFGLRHDFNTEAFF. CDR3 sequence (DNA): TGTGCCAGCAGTTACTTCGGTCTGAGGCACGACTTTAACACTGAAGCTTTCTTT.

This clonotype was counted only a few times. The chain combines TRBV19 with TRBJ1-5; D is uncertain. This CDR3 region has 14 residues. The V gene lost 6 bases and the J gene lost 7 bases, with 16 bases spanning the gap. Germline-derived CDR1 and CDR2 are LNHDA and SQIVND (reference sequence). The CDR3 DNA is TGTGCCAGTAGCCCTGTTGGGTTAAAGCAGCCCCAGCATTTT. Translation gives CASSPVGLKQPQHF.

This clonotype appeared many times. V usage is TRBV11-2 and J usage is TRBJ2-4, with D unresolved. The CDR3 is 13 residues long. Germline V gives CDR1 SGHAT, CDR2 FQNNGV. Trimming took 4 bases from V and 0 from J, leaving 4 bases between them. The CDR3 reads CASSSAAKNIQYF. For the CDR3, the DNA is TGTGCCAGCAGCTCCGCAGCCAAAAACATTCAGTACTTC.

This clonotype was found many times. The V gene is TRBV20-1, the J gene TRBJ1-1; D gene ambiguous. V gave up 2 bases and J gave up 0 bases, with 13 bases separating them. From germline, CDR1 is DFQATT and CDR2 SNEGSKA (reference sequence). This CDR3 spans 15 amino acids. The CDR3 nucleotides are TGCAGTGCTAGAAAGGGAGACTCATTGAACACTGAAGCTTTCTTT. Its protein is CSARKGDSLNTEAFF.

This clonotype was counted many times. The chain has TRBV5-1 and TRBJ1-3, with D hard to call. Deletions cut 5 bases from V and 3 bases from J, with 15 bases between. CDR3 size: 15 residues. Germline V gene lookup returns CDR1 SGHRS and CDR2 YFSETQ. The CDR3 protein is CASSFGFSDGNTIYF. CDR3 nucleotide sequence: TGCGCCAGCAGTTTTGGGTTTTCGGATGGAAACACCATATATTTT.

This clonotype appeared many times. The chain has TRBV5-5 and TRBJ2-5; D remains ambiguous. The CDR3 length is 13 residues. Deletions cut 5 bases from V and 1 base from J, with 9 bases between. CDR1 is SGHKS, CDR2 YYEKEE, per germline (reference sequence). The CDR3 DNA sequence: TGTGCCAGCAGTCGGGTCCCCCAAGAGACCCAGTACTTC. Its translation: CASSRVPQETQYF.